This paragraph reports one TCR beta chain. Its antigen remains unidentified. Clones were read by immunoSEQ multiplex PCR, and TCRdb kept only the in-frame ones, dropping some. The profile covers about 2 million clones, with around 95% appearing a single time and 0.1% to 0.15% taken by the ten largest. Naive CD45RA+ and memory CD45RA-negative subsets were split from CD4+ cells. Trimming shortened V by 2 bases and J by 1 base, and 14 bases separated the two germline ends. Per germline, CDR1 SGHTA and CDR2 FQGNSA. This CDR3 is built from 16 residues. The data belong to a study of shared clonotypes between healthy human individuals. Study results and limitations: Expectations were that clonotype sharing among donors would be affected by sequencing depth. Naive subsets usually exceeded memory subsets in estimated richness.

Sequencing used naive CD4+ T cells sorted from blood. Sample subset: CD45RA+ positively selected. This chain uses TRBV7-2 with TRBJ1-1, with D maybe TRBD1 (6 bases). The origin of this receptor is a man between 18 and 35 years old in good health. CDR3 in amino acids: CASSLSGQGWNTEAFF. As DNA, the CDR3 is TGTGCCAGCAGCTTATCAGGTCAGGGGTGGAACACTGAAGCTTTCTTT.